The rows below give T cell receptor beta chains drawn from one sample of a study of blood T cells in healthy people across ages. Each CDR3 protein gets one entry after TCRdb re-called the 5' RACE reads with MiXCR. The sample carries over 500,000 distinct CDR3 sequences, over 40% recorded once. Sequenced input: blood. The receptors stem from a woman older than 75 in good health. The CDR3 runs from the conserved cysteine through the conserved F or W. D genes are given only for firm matches. Expanded clones are given a class, and other clones once, few, many or no size at all.

CDR3aa: CASSQDGPGLQETQYF
CDR3nt: TGTGCCAGCAGCCAAGATGGGCCAGGACTCCAAGAGACCCAGTACTTC
abundance: -
d_gene: -
v_gene: TRBV4-2
j_gene: TRBJ2-5

CDR3aa: CASSLGGVGYTF
CDR3nt: TGTGCCAGCAGTTTAGGAGGTGTCGGCTACACCTTC
abundance: many
d_gene: -
v_gene: TRBV12-3/TRBV12-4
j_gene: TRBJ1-2

CDR3aa: CASSMGYNEQYF
CDR3nt: TGTGCCAGCAGTATGGGATACAATGAGCAGTACTTC
abundance: -
d_gene: -
v_gene: TRBV6-1
j_gene: TRBJ2-7

CDR3aa: CASSVLDSNYDYTF
CDR3nt: TGTGCCAGCAGTGTCTTAGATTCTAACTATGACTACACCTTC
abundance: -
d_gene: -
v_gene: TRBV2
j_gene: TRBJ1-2

CDR3aa: CASSQGGRGTRETQYF
CDR3nt: TGCGCCAGCAGCCAAGGGGGGAGGGGCACCCGTGAGACCCAGTACTTC
abundance: -
d_gene: TRBD2
v_gene: TRBV4-1
j_gene: TRBJ2-5

CDR3aa: CSASPTGQGANYNEQFF
CDR3nt: TGCAGTGCTAGCCCCACCGGACAGGGGGCAAACTACAATGAGCAGTTCTTC
abundance: -
d_gene: TRBD1
v_gene: TRBV20-1
j_gene: TRBJ2-1

CDR3aa: CASSRAWGGYSYEQYF
CDR3nt: TGCGCCAGCAGCCGGGCCTGGGGAGGTTACTCCTACGAGCAGTACTTC
abundance: -
d_gene: -
v_gene: TRBV4-3
j_gene: TRBJ2-7

CDR3aa: CASSQLGGGSDTGELFF
CDR3nt: TGTGCCAGCAGCCAACTTGGAGGGGGCTCCGACACCGGGGAGCTGTTTTTT
abundance: few
d_gene: -
v_gene: TRBV4-2
j_gene: TRBJ2-2

CDR3aa: CAISHRASGNTGELFF
CDR3nt: TGTGCCATCAGTCATCGGGCTAGCGGCAACACCGGGGAGCTGTTTTTT
abundance: -
d_gene: TRBD2
v_gene: TRBV10-3
j_gene: TRBJ2-2

CDR3aa: CASSPDRVWDYGYTF
CDR3nt: TGTGCCAGCAGCCCCGACAGGGTTTGGGACTATGGCTACACCTTC
abundance: -
d_gene: TRBD1
v_gene: TRBV7-2
j_gene: TRBJ1-2

CDR3aa: CASRPGQGAVSNQPQHF
CDR3nt: TGTGCCAGCAGACCAGGACAGGGGGCCGTAAGCAATCAGCCCCAGCATTTT
abundance: -
d_gene: TRBD1
v_gene: TRBV28
j_gene: TRBJ1-5

CDR3aa: CASSQAGPTTGTQYF
CDR3nt: TGTGCCAGCAGCCAAGCCGGGCCTACCACAGGGACCCAGTACTTC
abundance: -
d_gene: -
v_gene: TRBV12-3/TRBV12-4
j_gene: TRBJ2-5

CDR3aa: CASNGGSGDTGELFF
CDR3nt: TGTGCCAGCAATGGGGGTAGCGGAGACACCGGGGAGCTGTTTTTT
abundance: few
d_gene: -
v_gene: TRBV2
j_gene: TRBJ2-2

CDR3aa: CASSQLQGVDSYNSPLHF
CDR3nt: TGCGCCAGCAGCCAGCTCCAGGGGGTGGATTCCTATAATTCACCCCTCCACTTT
abundance: -
d_gene: TRBD1
v_gene: TRBV4-1
j_gene: TRBJ1-6

CDR3aa: CASRGSQDTQYF
CDR3nt: TGTGCCAGCAGGGGTAGCCAGGATACGCAGTATTTT
abundance: -
d_gene: -
v_gene: TRBV6-6
j_gene: TRBJ2-3

CDR3aa: CSASSGASNNEQFF
CDR3nt: TGCAGTGCTTCCAGCGGGGCGTCAAACAATGAGCAGTTCTTC
abundance: many
d_gene: TRBD2
v_gene: TRBV20-1
j_gene: TRBJ2-1

CDR3aa: CASRKPGQGNTGELFF
CDR3nt: TGTGCCAGCAGAAAACCGGGACAGGGAAACACCGGGGAGCTGTTTTTT
abundance: -
d_gene: TRBD1
v_gene: TRBV6-5
j_gene: TRBJ2-2

CDR3aa: CASSLAASTSTEAFF
CDR3nt: TGTGCCAGCAGCTTAGCGGCCAGTACATCCACTGAAGCTTTCTTT
abundance: -
d_gene: -
v_gene: TRBV7-2
j_gene: TRBJ1-1

CDR3aa: CASGGWLNNEQFF
CDR3nt: TGTGCCAGCGGGGGCTGGCTCAACAATGAGCAGTTCTTC
abundance: few
d_gene: -
v_gene: TRBV25-1
j_gene: TRBJ2-1

CDR3aa: CSADQRSYEQYF
CDR3nt: TGCAGTGCAGACCAGAGATCCTACGAGCAGTACTTC
abundance: once
d_gene: -
v_gene: TRBV20-1
j_gene: TRBJ2-7

CDR3aa: CASSLRLNNSPLHF
CDR3nt: TGTGCCAGCAGTTTACGTTTGAATAATTCACCCCTCCACTTT
abundance: -
d_gene: -
v_gene: TRBV12-3/TRBV12-4
j_gene: TRBJ1-6

CDR3aa: CASSQDFASGTALQFF
CDR3nt: TGTGCCAGCAGCCAAGATTTCGCTAGCGGGACCGCGCTGCAGTTCTTC
abundance: -
d_gene: TRBD2
v_gene: TRBV3-1
j_gene: TRBJ2-1

CDR3aa: CASTRGRSYEQYF
CDR3nt: TGTGCCAGCACCCGCGGGAGGTCCTACGAGCAGTACTTC
abundance: many
d_gene: TRBD2
v_gene: TRBV12-3/TRBV12-4
j_gene: TRBJ2-7

CDR3aa: CASSDRRTGVKNTEAFF
CDR3nt: TGTGCCAGCAGTGACCGTCGGACAGGGGTCAAGAACACTGAAGCTTTCTTT
abundance: -
d_gene: TRBD1
v_gene: TRBV25-1
j_gene: TRBJ1-1

CDR3aa: CASSQGQARSYEQYF
CDR3nt: TGCGCCAGCAGCCAGGGACAGGCTCGATCCTACGAGCAGTACTTC
abundance: many
d_gene: TRBD1
v_gene: TRBV5-1
j_gene: TRBJ2-7

CDR3aa: CASSPPSAGPPNTEAFF
CDR3nt: TGTGCCAGCAGCCCACCCTCGGCGGGGCCCCCGAACACTGAAGCTTTCTTT
abundance: many
d_gene: -
v_gene: TRBV3-1
j_gene: TRBJ1-1

CDR3aa: CASSPTLGGGYTF
CDR3nt: TGTGCCAGCAGCCCGACTCTTGGAGGCGGCTACACCTTC
abundance: -
d_gene: -
v_gene: TRBV3-1
j_gene: TRBJ1-2

CDR3aa: CASSSRDRGGGTQYF
CDR3nt: TGTGCCAGCAGCTCTAGGGACCGTGGGGGAGGTACGCAGTATTTT
abundance: many
d_gene: -
v_gene: TRBV7-9
j_gene: TRBJ2-3

CDR3aa: CASTTSGRGNEQFF
CDR3nt: TGTGCCAGCACAACTAGCGGGAGAGGCAATGAGCAGTTCTTC
abundance: many
d_gene: TRBD2
v_gene: TRBV2
j_gene: TRBJ2-1

CDR3aa: CASSFAVEGDTQYF
CDR3nt: TGTGCCAGCAGCTTCGCGGTTGAGGGGGATACGCAGTATTTT
abundance: -
d_gene: -
v_gene: TRBV7-6
j_gene: TRBJ2-3